This is a list of T cell receptor beta chains from one sample in a study of blood T cell repertoires in COVID-19. The table came from immunoSEQ multiplex PCR; TCRdb's copy has only in-frame clones and leaves some out. The sample contains fewer than 90,000 clones, about four fifths of which appear only once. The sequencing sample was made of peripheral blood. The receptors here all came from a man aged 60 to 75 with COVID-19, enrolled during active disease. Both conserved end residues are part of each CDR3. D genes are given only for firm matches. Clone size appears in some rows only: once, few, many, or a class for an expanded clone.

>TRBJ2-7|-|TRBV20-1|-
CSARGPGEQYF
TGCAGTGCTAGAGGCCCGGGCGAGCAGTACTTC
>TRBJ2-5|-|TRBV4-2|-
CASSHDRAQETQYF
TGTGCCAGCAGCCATGACAGAGCCCAGGAGACCCAGTACTTC
>TRBJ2-3|once|TRBV15|TRBD2
CATSTASGTFTDTQYF
TGTGCCACCAGCACCGCTAGCGGGACCTTCACAGATACGCAGTATTTT
>TRBJ2-4|-|TRBV7-2|-
CASSFGGTTKNIQYF
TGTGCCAGCAGCTTTGGGGGGACGACCAAAAACATTCAGTACTTC
>TRBJ2-3|-|TRBV13|TRBD2
CASSSILAGGTSTDTQYF
TGTGCCAGCAGCTCGATTCTAGCGGGGGGAACTAGCACAGATACGCAGTATTTT
>TRBJ1-2|-|TRBV6-1|-
CASSELGGFNGYTF
TGTGCCAGCAGTGAACTGGGGGGTTTCAATGGCTACACCTTC
>TRBJ2-3|-|TRBV30|TRBD2
CAGFSGGSTDTQYF
TGTGCCGGGTTCAGCGGGGGGAGCACAGATACGCAGTATTTT
>TRBJ1-4|-|TRBV5-4|-
CASSIDGRANEKLFF
TGTGCCAGCAGCATTGACGGGAGGGCTAATGAAAAACTGTTTTTT
>TRBJ2-2|-|TRBV18|TRBD1
CASSPKGTGAGELFF
TGTGCCAGCTCACCAAAGGGGACAGGGGCCGGGGAGCTGTTTTTT
>TRBJ1-1|-|TRBV27|-
CASSPSGGVTEAFF
TGTGCCAGCAGCCCGTCGGGGGGCGTAACTGAAGCTTTCTTT
>TRBJ1-2|once|TRBV19|-
CASSITLVYGYTF
TGTGCCAGTAGTATAACTTTAGTCTATGGCTACACCTTC
>TRBJ1-2|-|TRBV4-1|-
CASSQESRLPYGYTF
TGCGCCAGCAGCCAAGAGTCTAGACTCCCCTATGGCTACACCTTC
>TRBJ1-1|-|TRBV5-4|TRBD1
CASSPYMTGLNTEAFF
TGTGCCAGCAGCCCCTACATGACAGGGTTGAACACTGAAGCTTTCTTT
>TRBJ1-5|-|TRBV19|TRBD1
CASSANRGRISNQPQHF
TGTGCCAGTAGCGCAAACAGGGGGCGTATTAGCAATCAGCCCCAGCATTTT
>TRBJ2-3|-|TRBV15|TRBD1
CATSRSQGATDTQYF
TGTGCCACCAGCAGATCCCAGGGGGCCACAGATACGCAGTATTTT
>TRBJ2-7|-|TRBV7-2|-
CASSTPQGSSYEQYF
TGTGCCAGCAGCACTCCGCAGGGGAGCTCCTACGAGCAGTACTTC
>TRBJ2-3|-|TRBV3-1/TRBV3-2|-
CASSQGSGTDTQYF
TGTGCCAGCAGCCAAGGGAGCGGCACAGATACGCAGTATTTT
>TRBJ1-1|-|TRBV12-3/TRBV12-4|TRBD1
CASTGQGDTEAFF
TGTGCCAGCACCGGCCAGGGGGACACTGAAGCTTTCTTT
>TRBJ1-5|few|TRBV4-1|-
CASSQEEGGNQPQHF
TGCGCCAGCAGCCAAGAGGAGGGAGGCAATCAGCCCCAGCATTTT
>TRBJ2-1|-|TRBV24-1|TRBD1
CATSDRRTGWLNEQFF
TGTGCCACCAGTGATCGTCGGACAGGGTGGCTCAATGAGCAGTTCTTC
>TRBJ2-1|once|TRBV10-3|-
CAISEAGLNEQFF
TGTGCCATCAGTGAGGCGGGCCTAAATGAGCAGTTCTTC
>TRBJ2-3|-|TRBV6-5|-
CASSYFSGSTDTQYF
TGTGCCAGCAGTTACTTTTCGGGGAGCACAGATACGCAGTATTTT
>TRBJ1-1|-|TRBV18|-
CASSSRQSDTEAFF
TGTGCCAGCTCGTCTCGACAGTCCGACACTGAAGCTTTCTTT
>TRBJ2-3|-|TRBV6-5|-
CASSLSADTQYF
TGTGCCAGCAGTCTTAGCGCAGATACGCAGTATTTT
>TRBJ1-5|few|TRBV2|-
CASSEAREVGNQPQHF
TGTGCCAGCAGTGAAGCAAGGGAGGTAGGCAATCAGCCCCAGCATTTT
>TRBJ2-7|few|TRBV2|TRBD1
CASLGTRGQRTYEQYF
TGTGCCAGCCTAGGGACCCGGGGACAGAGAACCTACGAGCAGTACTTC
>TRBJ2-1|-|TRBV3-1/TRBV3-2|-
CASSQETTEQFF
TGTGCCAGCAGCCAAGAGACTACCGAGCAGTTCTTC
>TRBJ1-2|-|TRBV5-6|-
CASSEGQTSYNYGYTF
TGTGCCAGCAGCGAAGGACAGACTTCGTATAACTATGGCTACACCTTC
>TRBJ1-2|-|TRBV12-3/TRBV12-4|TRBD1
CASRQGLNYGYTF
TGTGCCAGCAGACAGGGGCTGAACTATGGCTACACCTTC
>TRBJ2-3|-|TRBV28|-
CASSRGGADTQYF
TGTGCCAGCAGTAGGGGCGGCGCAGATACGCAGTATTTT
>TRBJ1-1|-|TRBV6-5|TRBD1
CASTEGQGGTEAFF
TGTGCCAGCACCGAAGGACAGGGAGGTACTGAAGCTTTCTTT
>TRBJ2-1|-|TRBV7-2|TRBD2
CASSSRSGGALGEQFF
TGTGCCAGCAGCTCAAGGAGCGGGGGGGCCTTGGGTGAGCAGTTCTTC
>TRBJ1-4|-|TRBV5-1|TRBD1
CASSFRDRGEKLFF
TGCGCCAGCAGCTTCCGGGACAGGGGTGAAAAACTGTTTTTT
>TRBJ2-5|-|TRBV7-9|TRBD2
CASSFKSGRDQETQYF
TGTGCCAGCAGCTTTAAGAGCGGGAGGGACCAAGAGACCCAGTACTTC
>TRBJ2-2|-|TRBV19|TRBD2
CASSSGLAGGAGELFF
TGTGCCAGTAGTTCGGGACTAGCGGGAGGGGCCGGGGAGCTGTTTTTT
>TRBJ1-2|-|TRBV7-9|-
CASSRGGDGYTF
TGTGCCAGCAGCAGGGGGGGAGATGGCTACACCTTC
>TRBJ1-6|-|TRBV5-5|-
CASSLQGTSPLHF
TGTGCCAGCAGCCTCCAGGGGACCTCACCCCTCCACTTT
>TRBJ2-5|-|TRBV7-7|TRBD1
CASSLGTGEKTQYF
TGTGCCAGCAGCTTAGGGACAGGGGAGAAGACCCAGTACTTC
>TRBJ2-3|-|TRBV11-3|TRBD1
CASSFNRGADTQYF
TGTGCCAGCAGCTTTAACAGGGGAGCAGATACGCAGTATTTT
>TRBJ2-5|-|TRBV5-1|TRBD2
CASSLTSGGRQETQYF
TGCGCCAGCAGCTTAACTAGCGGGGGCCGCCAAGAGACCCAGTACTTC
>TRBJ1-5|-|TRBV27|-
CATKGEVSNQPQHF
TGTGCCACCAAAGGGGAGGTTAGCAATCAGCCCCAGCATTTT
>TRBJ2-1|-|TRBV3-1/TRBV3-2|TRBD2
CASSPAGGLAGGQFF
TGTGCCAGCAGCCCAGCCGGGGGGCTAGCGGGAGGGCAGTTCTTC
>TRBJ1-3|few|TRBV7-9|-
CASSEAGAGNTIYF
TGTGCCAGCAGCGAGGCAGGGGCTGGAAACACCATATATTTT
>TRBJ2-7|many|TRBV6-5|TRBD1
CASSYSKGTGSYEQYF
TGTGCCAGCAGTTACTCTAAAGGGACAGGGTCCTACGAGCAGTACTTC
>TRBJ2-5|-|TRBV29-1|-
CSVARSGGLGETQYF
TGCAGCGTCGCAAGGTCAGGGGGACTGGGGGAGACCCAGTACTTC
>TRBJ1-2|-|TRBV12-3/TRBV12-4|-
CASRPGGGDGYTF
TGTGCCAGCAGACCGGGGGGGGGAGATGGCTACACCTTC
>TRBJ2-5|-|TRBV6-5|-
CASSYGWGRETQYF
TGTGCCAGCAGTTATGGTTGGGGGCGAGAGACCCAGTACTTC
>TRBJ1-2|once|TRBV9|-
CASSAGGFYGYTF
TGTGCCAGCAGCGCGGGGGGGTTTTATGGCTACACCTTC
>TRBJ2-3|-|TRBV2|-
CASANTRLFTDTQYF
TGTGCCAGCGCGAATACCAGGTTGTTCACAGATACGCAGTATTTT
>TRBJ1-4|-|TRBV11-2|-
CASSLRGKLFF
TGTGCCAGCAGCTTGCGTGGAAAACTGTTTTTT